One and the same sample provided the 26 T cell receptor beta chains below, sequenced in a study of technical replicates of blood from a handful of donors (dated by TCRdb to 2017 to 2019). Library construction relied on the immunoSEQ multiplex PCR assay. This immuneACCESS table, as held by TCRdb, lists in-frame sequences with V and J called but not all clones. Of the missing ones, under half trace to an unresolved V gene in checked studies; the others have no known cause. Across this sample there are 65,000 to 80,000 clones, with 95% to 98% seen only once. In total, the top ten clones hold 0.3% to 0.35% of the sample. The sequenced sample consisted of T cells isolated from PBMCs. These receptors were taken from a human donor in good health.

This clone appeared a few times. The chain combines TRBV7-9 with TRBJ2-7, with TRBD1 matching over 8 bases. CDR1 and CDR2 from the germline V gene are SEHNR and FQNEAQ (reference sequence). The CDR3 length is 14 residues. V trimming: 4 bases; J trimming: 2 bases; junction bases outside the gene matches: 4. CDR3 DNA sequence: TGTGCCAGCAGCTCCAGGACAGGGACCTACGAGCAGTACTTC. Its translation: CASSSRTGTYEQYF.

This rearrangement joins TRBV6-5 to TRBJ1-1, with TRBD1 as a possible D gene (5 bases). The V end was cut by 2 bases, the J end by 0 bases, with 10 bases between. Looked up from germline, CDR1 is MNHEY and CDR2 is SVGAGI. This CDR3 has 15 amino acids. The CDR3 region is CASSYRGTVNTEAFF. CDR3 in DNA: TGTGCCAGCAGTTACAGGGGAACCGTGAACACTGAAGCTTTCTTT.

V gene TRBV10-3 combines with J gene TRBJ2-1, with D perhaps TRBD2 (6 bases). Germline values: CDR1 ENHRY, CDR2 SYGVKD. V lost 4 bases and J 3 bases, leaving 10 bases between the germline ends. The CDR3 consists of 14 residues. The CDR3 bases are TGTGCCATCAGTGCGGGACTCATCTACAATGAGCAGTTCTTC. Encoded protein: CAISAGLIYNEQFF.

The chain couples TRBV9 to TRBJ1-4, with D unclear. V lost 2 bases and J 4 bases, leaving 12 bases between the germline ends. The length of the CDR3 is 15 residues. From germline, CDR1 is SGDLS and CDR2 YYNGEE. CDR3 protein: CASSVETGFNEKLFF. CDR3 sequence (DNA): TGTGCCAGCAGCGTTGAAACCGGGTTTAATGAAAAACTGTTTTTT. Complete variable domain (other parts from reference TRBV9 and TRBJ1-4): DSGVTQTPKHLITATGQRVTLRCSPRSGDLSVYWYQQSLDQGLQFLIQYYNGEERAKGNILERFSAQQFPDLHSELNLSSLELGDSALYFCASSVETGFNEKLFFGSGTQLSVL.

This clone has only a few counts. CDR3 in amino acids: CAISEKREPDTQYF. The CDR3 DNA reads as TGTGCCATCAGTGAGAAGCGGGAGCCAGATACGCAGTATTTT. This chain uses TRBV10-3 with TRBJ2-3; 8 bases align to TRBD2. The trim removed 2 bases at V and 4 bases at J, leaving 2 bases unmatched. Germline V lookup: CDR1 ENHRY, CDR2 SYGVKD. The CDR3 extends over 14 amino acids.

J is TRBJ1-4 and V is TRBV5-8, with a tentative D call TRBD1 (6 bases). Germline CDR1 is SGHTS and CDR2 is YDEGEE. The CDR3 runs to 15 residues. V lost 4 bases, J lost 4 bases, and 14 bases lay in between. The CDR3 DNA sequence: TGTGCCAGCAGCCAAACTGGACAGTTTAATGAAAAACTGTTTTTT. It specifies CASSQTGQFNEKLFF.

V usage is TRBV6-5 and J usage is TRBJ2-5; TRBD1 is a possible D gene (5 bases). The V end was cut by 8 bases, the J end by 1 base, with 17 bases between. This CDR3 contains 15 residues. Germline loops: CDR1 MNHEY, CDR2 SVGAGI. The CDR3 region is CASQLGLNPQETQYF. The CDR3, as DNA: TGTGCCAGCCAGCTGGGGCTAAACCCCCAAGAGACCCAGTACTTC.

CDR3 protein: CASTSGGADYTF. The DNA of the CDR3 is TGTGCCAGCACCTCAGGGGGCGCGGACTACACCTTC. This chain uses TRBV6-6 with TRBJ1-2; TRBD1 aligns across 8 bases. The trim removed 7 bases at V and 10 bases at J, leaving 8 bases unmatched. The CDR3 is 12 residues long. Germline CDR1 and CDR2: MNHNY and SVGAGI (reference sequence).

The V and J genes are TRBV6-5 and TRBJ2-7; TRBD1 matches at 7 bases. This CDR3 is built from 16 residues. V trimming: 0 bases; J trimming: 3 bases; junction bases outside the gene matches: 8. Germline lookup yields CDR1 MNHEY and CDR2 SVGAGI. The DNA of the CDR3 is TGTGCCAGCAGTTACTCCACGGGACAGCTCTTCTACGAGCAGTACTTC. Translation: CASSYSTGQLFYEQYF.

Written as DNA, the CDR3 is TGTGCCATCAGTGAGTCGCACAGGGAGGGAGGTCAGCCCCAGCATTTT. Its translation is CAISESHREGGQPQHF. V and J are TRBV10-3 and TRBJ1-5, with D possibly being TRBD1 (6 bases). Trimming removed 0 bases from V and 6 bases from J, with 15 bases in between. There are 16 residues in the CDR3. Germline V gene lookup returns CDR1 ENHRY and CDR2 SYGVKD.

The chain combines TRBV6-5 with TRBJ1-2; TRBD1 aligns across 7 bases. Looked up from germline, CDR1 is MNHEY and CDR2 is SVGAGI. CDR3 size: 13 residues. The trim removed 3 bases at V and 5 bases at J, leaving 3 bases unmatched. Here the CDR3 DNA reads TGTGCCAGCAGTTATACAGGGGATTATGGCTACACCTTC. Translation: CASSYTGDYGYTF.

V and J are TRBV6-5 and TRBJ1-1; D possibly corresponds to TRBD1 (5 bases). The ends were cut back, 4 bases at V and 4 bases at J, with 7 bases in the middle. Germline V gene lookup returns CDR1 MNHEY and CDR2 SVGAGI. This CDR3 spans 12 amino acids. The CDR3 DNA sequence: TGTGCCAGCAGTTGGGGCACCACTGAAGCTTTCTTT. It yields the protein CASSWGTTEAFF.

The chain recombines TRBV7-8 with TRBJ1-5; D is possibly TRBD1 (5 bases). Trimming removed 5 bases at V and 5 bases at J, with 16 bases between. Germline CDR1 and CDR2: SGHVS and FQNEAQ. The CDR3 spans 15 residues. The CDR3 bases are TGTGCCAGCAGCGCACGCCCCGGGGGGTATCAGCCCCAGCATTTT. This encodes CASSARPGGYQPQHF.

This chain joins TRBV2 and TRBJ1-2; D is unclear. Deletions cut 4 bases from V and 4 bases from J, with 13 bases between. Germline CDR1 reads SNHLY; CDR2 reads FYNNEI. CDR3 length: 14 amino acids. The chain's CDR3 is CASSGRQTLYGYTF. Written as DNA, the CDR3 is TGTGCCAGCAGTGGGCGGCAGACCCTCTATGGCTACACCTTC.

This clone was detected once. The chain recombines TRBV28 with TRBJ1-4, with 8 bases identical to TRBD1. CDR1 is MDHEN, CDR2 SYDVKM, per germline. Losses at the gene ends were 6 bases for V and 0 bases for J; bases not matched to a gene: 18. This CDR3 region has 20 residues. CDR3 in amino acids: CASRTRWANPGGSTNEKLFF. The DNA for the CDR3 is TGTGCCAGCAGGACTCGGTGGGCCAACCCAGGGGGCTCAACTAATGAAAAACTGTTTTTT.

As DNA, the CDR3 is TGTGCCAGCAGCGGGGGACAGGGAAATATTGAAAAACTGTTTTTT. It codes for CASSGGQGNIEKLFF. The chain recombines TRBV7-9 with TRBJ1-4; 9 positions agree with TRBD1. The CDR3 has 15 amino acids. Germline V CDR1 and CDR2: SEHNR, FQNEAQ (reference sequence). V trimming: 5 bases; J trimming: 7 bases; junction bases outside the gene matches: 8.

The V and J genes are TRBV5-1 and TRBJ2-7; TRBD1 matches 10 bases. Germline-derived CDR1 and CDR2 are SGHRS and YFSETQ. Trimming removed 3 bases from V and 3 bases from J; junction bases left unmatched: 6. CDR3 length: 15 amino acids. CDR3 DNA: TGCGCCAGCAGCTCTAGACAGGGGGCTTTCTACGAGCAGTACTTC. As protein: CASSSRQGAFYEQYF.

The rearrangement joins TRBV5-5 to TRBJ1-1, with 11 positions matching TRBD1. The germline gives CDR1 SGHKS, CDR2 YYEKEE (reference sequence). CDR3 length equals 15 residues. The V segment lost 0 bases and the J segment 5 bases; nucleotides outside the gene matches: 3. In DNA, the CDR3 is TGTGCCAGCAGCTTGGTAGGACAGGGGGCTACTGAAGCTTTCTTT. This gives the protein CASSLVGQGATEAFF.

The chain uses TRBV19 and TRBJ2-1, with 7 bases aligning to TRBD2. The CDR3 runs to 15 residues. V gave up 0 bases and J gave up 5 bases; unmatched junction bases: 4. From germline, CDR1 is LNHDA and CDR2 SQIVND (reference sequence). The CDR3, as DNA: TGTGCCAGTAGTATAGAGCGGGAGCTCAACAATGAGCAGTTCTTC. This sequence encodes CASSIERELNNEQFF.

This clone was detected once. The chain uses TRBV7-9 and TRBJ2-7, with D possibly matching TRBD1 (6 bases). Germline V gene sequence: CDR1 SEHNR, CDR2 FQNEAQ (reference sequence). The germline V and J ends were trimmed by 2 bases and 3 bases, with 11 bases remaining between them. The CDR3 totals 14 residues. The CDR3 sequence: CASSLTDRYYEQYF. CDR3 coding DNA: TGTGCCAGCAGCTTAACAGACAGGTACTACGAGCAGTACTTC.

The chain combines TRBV7-8 with TRBJ2-7; tentatively, D is TRBD2 (5 bases). CDR1 and CDR2 from the germline V gene are SGHVS and FQNEAQ. Between the trimmed V and J ends, which lost 1 base and 0 bases, there was a span of 13 bases. The CDR3 spans 16 residues. CDR3 sequence (DNA): TGTGCCAGCAGCTTAGTTATACGGGGTATCTCCTACGAGCAGTACTTC. Encoded protein: CASSLVIRGISYEQYF. Drawing the rest from reference TRBV7-8 and TRBJ2-7, the complete variable domain is GAGVSQSPRYKVAKRGQDVALRCDPISGHVSLFWYQQALGQGPEFLTYFQNEAQLDKSGLPSDRFFAERPEGSVSTLKIQRTQQEDSAVYLCASSLVIRGISYEQYFGPGTRLTVT.

The chain has TRBV30 and TRBJ2-1, with unresolved D. The CDR3 length is 15 residues. Germline assignment: CDR1 GTSNPN and CDR2 SVGIG (reference sequence). V shed 2 bases and J shed 2 bases, with 13 bases lying between them. The CDR3 region is CAWSRGSRTYNEQFF. The CDR3 nucleotides read TGTGCCTGGAGTCGAGGTAGCCGGACCTACAATGAGCAGTTCTTC.

The rearrangement uses TRBV6-1 and TRBJ1-4, with TRBD1 matching over 7 bases. This CDR3 region has 15 residues. V lost 3 bases and J lost 5; bases outside the gene matches: 6. CDR1 and CDR2 from the germline V gene are MNHNS and SASEGT. CDR3 amino acids: CASSDTGVPNEKLFF. The CDR3 DNA sequence: TGTGCCAGCAGTGATACAGGGGTTCCGAATGAAAAACTGTTTTTT.

The V and J genes are TRBV6-1 and TRBJ1-1; D remains ambiguous. The CDR3 is 13 residues long. V lost 3 bases, J lost 0 bases, and 5 bases lay in between. Germline CDR1 and CDR2: MNHNS and SASEGT. This chain's CDR3 is CASSDPMNTEAFF. CDR3 sequence (DNA): TGTGCCAGCAGTGATCCCATGAACACTGAAGCTTTCTTT.

The chain joins TRBV5-6 to TRBJ2-7, with 9 bases identical to TRBD1. Per germline, CDR1 SGHDT and CDR2 YYEEEE. The CDR3 contains 14 residues. V trimming: 5 bases; J trimming: 2 bases; junction bases outside the gene matches: 5. The CDR3 region has the DNA TGTGCCAGCAGTTCCGGGACAGGGACCTACGAGCAGTACTTC. Its translation is CASSSGTGTYEQYF.

The V and J genes are TRBV6-5 and TRBJ2-1; 8 nucleotides line up with TRBD1. V lost 5 bases, J lost 0 bases, and 3 bases stayed unmatched. This CDR3 comprises 15 residues. From germline, CDR1 is MNHEY and CDR2 SVGAGI. CDR3 loop: CASSPQGASYNEQFF. In nucleotides, the CDR3 is TGTGCCAGCAGTCCTCAGGGGGCCTCCTACAATGAGCAGTTCTTC.